This T cell receptor (beta chain) was sequenced for a study of blood T cell repertoires in COVID-19. Study as a whole: Spain, Italy and the United States supplied samples that represented acute and convalescent COVID-19. The cDNA or gDNA used as material had been derived from T cells, B-cell-depleted T cells, or PBMCs.

Per the germline V gene, CDR1 is SGHTA and CDR2 is FQGNSA. The CDR3 extends over 16 amino acids. J gave up 3 bases and V 2 bases, and 3 bases lay outside the gene matches. Clones were sequenced by immunoSEQ multiplex PCR, and TCRdb holds only the in-frame ones, with some missing. Altogether some 240,000 clones are present, around 80% being singletons, with the ten largest covering around 1.5%. The chain employs TRBV7-2 and TRBJ2-5; 13 positions agree with TRBD2. This TCR was recovered from a woman in her thirties or forties who had recovered from COVID-19. Source material: peripheral blood. The CDR3 sequence: CASSLFGLAGEETQYF. The CDR3 DNA follows: TGTGCCAGCAGCTTATTTGGACTAGCGGGGGAAGAGACCCAGTACTTC.